What follows is one T cell receptor beta chain and its context. Germline V gene lookup returns CDR1 SGHAT and CDR2 FQNNGV. V lost 5 bases and J lost 6; bases outside the gene matches: 5. The CDR3 loop spans 15 amino acids. The record originates from a study of Tregs in tolerant kidney transplant recipients. The method was immunoSEQ multiplex PCR; TCRdb's version includes in-frame clones alone and lacks a portion of them. Of about 240,000 clones listed, about four fifths were seen once; the top ten hold around 0.64%. The J gene is TRBJ2-2, the V gene TRBV11-2; 11 bases match TRBD2. The TCR originated in a human donor in good health. Sequencing was done on a sample of CD4+ T cells from blood. The CDR3 sequence: CASSAQLAGAGELFF. CDR3 nucleotide sequence: TGTGCCAGCAGCGCCCAACTAGCGGGAGCCGGGGAGCTGTTTTTT.